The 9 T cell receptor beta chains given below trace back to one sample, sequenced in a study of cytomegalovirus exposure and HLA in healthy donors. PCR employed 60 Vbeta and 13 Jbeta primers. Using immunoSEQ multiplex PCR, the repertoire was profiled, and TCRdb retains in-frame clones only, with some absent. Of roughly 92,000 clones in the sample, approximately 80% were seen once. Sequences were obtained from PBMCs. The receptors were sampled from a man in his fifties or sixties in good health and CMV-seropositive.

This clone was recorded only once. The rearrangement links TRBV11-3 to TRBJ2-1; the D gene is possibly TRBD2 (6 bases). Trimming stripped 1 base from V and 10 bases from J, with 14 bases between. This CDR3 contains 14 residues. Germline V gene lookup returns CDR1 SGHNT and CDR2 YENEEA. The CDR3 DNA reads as TGTGCCAGCAGCTTAGCTTTGGGACTTTTGGAGCAGTTCTTC. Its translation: CASSLALGLLEQFF.

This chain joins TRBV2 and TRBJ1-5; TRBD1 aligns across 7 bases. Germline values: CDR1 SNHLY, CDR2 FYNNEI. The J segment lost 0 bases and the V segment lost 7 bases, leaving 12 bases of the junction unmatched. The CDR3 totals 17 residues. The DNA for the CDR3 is TGTGCCAGCACCGACAGGGAGGATTTTTATAGCAATCAGCCCCAGCATTTT. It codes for CASTDREDFYSNQPQHF.

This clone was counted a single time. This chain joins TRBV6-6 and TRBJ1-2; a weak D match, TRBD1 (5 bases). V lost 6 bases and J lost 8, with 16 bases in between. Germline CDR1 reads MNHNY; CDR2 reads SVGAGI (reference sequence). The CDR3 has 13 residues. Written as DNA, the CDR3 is TGTGCCAGCAGCCCCCCGGGGGTGGGAGGCTACACCTTC. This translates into CASSPPGVGGYTF.

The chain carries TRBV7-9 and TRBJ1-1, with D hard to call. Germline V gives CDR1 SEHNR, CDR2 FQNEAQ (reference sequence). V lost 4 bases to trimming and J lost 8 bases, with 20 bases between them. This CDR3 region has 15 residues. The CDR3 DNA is TGTGCCAGCAGCTCCCGTGAGGCAGCCTCCGGGGAAGCTTTCTTT. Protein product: CASSSREAASGEAFF. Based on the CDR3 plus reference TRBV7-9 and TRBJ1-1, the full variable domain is DTGVSQNPRHKITKRGQNVTFRCDPISEHNRLYWYRQTLGQGPEFLTYFQNEAQLEKSRLLSDRFSAERPKGSFSTLEIQRTEQGDSAMYLCASSSREAASGEAFFGQGTRLTVV.

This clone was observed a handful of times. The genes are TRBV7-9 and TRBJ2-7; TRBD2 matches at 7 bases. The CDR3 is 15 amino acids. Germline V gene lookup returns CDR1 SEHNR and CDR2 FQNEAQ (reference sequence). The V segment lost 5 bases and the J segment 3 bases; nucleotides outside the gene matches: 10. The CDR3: CASSQNGGGFYEQYF. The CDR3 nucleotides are TGTGCCAGCAGCCAAAATGGGGGGGGTTTCTACGAGCAGTACTTC. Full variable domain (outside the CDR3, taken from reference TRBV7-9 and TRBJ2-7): DTGVSQNPRHKITKRGQNVTFRCDPISEHNRLYWYRQTLGQGPEFLTYFQNEAQLEKSRLLSDRFSAERPKGSFSTLEIQRTEQGDSAMYLCASSQNGGGFYEQYFGPGTRLTVT.

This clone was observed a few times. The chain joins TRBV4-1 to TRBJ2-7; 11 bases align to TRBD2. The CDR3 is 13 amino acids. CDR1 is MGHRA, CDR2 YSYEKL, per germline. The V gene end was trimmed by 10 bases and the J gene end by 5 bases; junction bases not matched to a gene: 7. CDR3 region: CATSIAGGNEQYF. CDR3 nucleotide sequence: TGCGCCACTTCCATAGCGGGAGGGAACGAGCAGTACTTC.

The CDR3, as DNA: TGTGCCAGTAGTATTTGGAAGGGGGCTTCGATGGCCACTAGCACAGATACGCAGTATTTT. Translated, it gives CASSIWKGASMATSTDTQYF. The gene calls are TRBV19 and TRBJ2-3; 7 nucleotides line up with TRBD1. After removal of 3 bases from V and 0 bases from J, the junction contained 18 bases not matched to a gene. CDR3 length: 20 residues. The germline CDR1 and CDR2 sequences are LNHDA and SQIVND (reference sequence).

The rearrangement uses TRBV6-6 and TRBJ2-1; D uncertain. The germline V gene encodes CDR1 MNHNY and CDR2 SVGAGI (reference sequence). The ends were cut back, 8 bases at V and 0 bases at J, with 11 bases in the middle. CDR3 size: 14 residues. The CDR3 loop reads CASDFSSSYNEQFF. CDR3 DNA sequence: TGTGCCAGCGATTTCTCCAGCTCCTACAATGAGCAGTTCTTC.

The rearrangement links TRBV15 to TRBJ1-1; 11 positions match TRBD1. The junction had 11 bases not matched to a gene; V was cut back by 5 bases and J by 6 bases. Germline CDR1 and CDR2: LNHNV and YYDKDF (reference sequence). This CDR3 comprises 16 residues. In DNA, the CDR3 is TGTGCCACCAGCCGAGGACAGGGGGCCCAGGACGCTGAAGCTTTCTTT. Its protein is CATSRGQGAQDAEAFF.